Following are 9 T cell receptor beta chains from one sample sequenced in a study of cytomegalovirus exposure and HLA in healthy donors. The primer mix had 60 Vbeta and 13 Jbeta primers. Assay: immunoSEQ multiplex PCR; the TCRdb copy retains only in-frame clones and omits some. Altogether roughly 130,000 clones are present, roughly 83% being singletons, with the ten largest covering 1.5% to 2.5%. The source material was PBMCs. The receptors derive from a young man in good health and CMV-seronegative.

The CDR3 coding sequence is TGCGCCAGCAGCCACACGACAGGGGCTGGAAACACCATATATTTT. Its translation is CASSHTTGAGNTIYF. This chain links TRBV4-3 with TRBJ1-3; 8 nucleotides match TRBD1. This CDR3 comprises 15 residues. From germline, CDR1 is LGHNA and CDR2 YSLEER. Trimming removed 3 bases from V and 2 bases from J; junction bases left unmatched: 3.

The CDR3 nucleotides read TGCGCCAGCAGCCAAGACGGAGTCGGCGGGCAGCCCCAGCATTTT. Encoded protein: CASSQDGVGGQPQHF. The V call is TRBV4-1, the J call TRBJ1-5; D gene ambiguous. V gave up 0 bases and J gave up 7 bases, with 13 bases separating them. CDR1 and CDR2 from the germline V gene are MGHRA and YSYEKL. The CDR3 is 15 residues long.

The chain joins TRBV19 to TRBJ1-2; 8 bases map to TRBD1. The CDR3 totals 13 residues. The V gene's germline CDR1 is LNHDA and CDR2 SQIVND (reference sequence). The DNA for the CDR3 is TGTGTCACGTCGGACAGGGTCGGCTATGGCTACACCTTC. Residues: CVTSDRVGYGYTF. Filled out from reference TRBV19 and TRBJ1-2, the complete variable domain reads DGGITQSPKYLFRKEGQNVTLSCEQNLNHDAMYWYRQDPGQGLRLIYYSQIVNDFQKGDIAEGYSVSREKKESFPLTVTSAQKNPTAFYLCVTSDRVGYGYTFGSGTRLTVV.

The chain is built from TRBV5-1 and TRBJ2-2, with D possibly matching TRBD1 (6 bases). Looked up from germline, CDR1 is SGHRS and CDR2 is YFSETQ. V lost 2 bases to trimming and J lost 0 bases, with 11 bases between them. The CDR3 is made up of 16 amino acids. CDR3 in amino acids: CASSLRTVANTGELFF. CDR3 DNA sequence: TGCGCCAGCAGCTTACGGACAGTGGCGAACACCGGGGAGCTGTTTTTT.

V and J are TRBV28 and TRBJ1-3; D is ambiguous. CDR3 length: 12 amino acids. The germline V gene encodes CDR1 MDHEN and CDR2 SYDVKM. Trimming removed 7 bases from V and 2 bases from J, with 6 bases in between. The CDR3 protein is CASTTAGNTIYF. The CDR3 region has the DNA TGTGCCAGCACCACAGCTGGAAACACCATATATTTT.

This clone has only a few counts. The V and J genes are TRBV5-1 and TRBJ2-3, with 11 nucleotides matching TRBD2. The CDR3 has 14 amino acids. The trim removed 4 bases at V and 7 bases at J, leaving 5 bases unmatched. CDR1 and CDR2 (germline): SGHRS, YFSETQ. CDR3 protein: CASSALTSGNTQYF. CDR3 sequence (DNA): TGCGCCAGCAGCGCCCTGACTAGCGGGAATACGCAGTATTTT.

The chain carries TRBV10-1 and TRBJ2-1; 10 bases are a match to TRBD2. Unmatched junction bases numbered 4, after V lost 7 bases and J lost 7 bases. In germline, CDR1 is WNHNN, CDR2 SYGVQD (reference sequence). The CDR3 consists of 13 residues. The CDR3 sequence is CASKSSGSNEQFF. The CDR3 DNA reads as TGCGCCAGCAAGTCTAGCGGGAGTAATGAGCAGTTCTTC.

This clone appeared once. The chain employs TRBV5-8 and TRBJ1-4; tentatively, D is TRBD1 (6 bases). V lost 4 bases and J 7 bases, leaving 14 bases between the germline ends. Germline CDR1 SGHTS, CDR2 YDEGEE. The CDR3 contains 14 residues. CDR3 nucleotide sequence: TGTGCCAGCAGCCCCGGGGGGGGCAGTGAAAAACTGTTTTTT. This sequence encodes CASSPGGGSEKLFF.

J is TRBJ1-5 and V is TRBV19; D gene ambiguous. From germline, CDR1 is LNHDA and CDR2 SQIVND (reference sequence). The CDR3 has 13 residues. V gave up 5 bases and J gave up 6 bases, with 11 bases separating them. Here the CDR3 reads CASSPQVGQPQHF. The DNA for the CDR3 is TGTGCCAGTAGTCCCCAGGTCGGTCAGCCCCAGCATTTT.